This TCR beta chain was captured in a study of T-cell memory formation after mild COVID-19. Across the whole study: TCR clusters were mostly donor specific. Study-level points and caveats: Among clones contracting day 15 to 85, CD4/CD8 was balanced, whereas later expanders leaned CD4+. Among CD4+ contracting clones, most were CM and EM, and CD8+ ones EMRA. Whether second-wave clones peaking at day 37 were SARS-CoV-2 specific went unconfirmed.

A note on this clonotype: Antigen: not known.

Germline CDR1 and CDR2: ENHRY and SYGVKD. CDR3 length: 13 residues. V lost 4 bases, J lost 7 bases, and 11 bases lay in between. One entry per CDR3 protein results from TCRdb running MiXCR on the 5' RACE reads. The data show under 350,000 distinct CDR3 sequences, around 15% seen once. The V gene is TRBV10-3, the J gene TRBJ1-5; D is undetermined. Sequencing used PBMCs or a T cell subset sorted from them (not recorded which). The source is a man between 18 and 35 years old who had mild COVID-19 (a few samples of this study predate the infection). Cell type and time point are not known. The CDR3 region is CAISVRERQPQHF. CDR3 nucleotides: TGTGCCATCAGTGTTAGGGAGAGGCAGCCCCAGCATTTT.